This paragraph covers one T cell receptor beta chain sequence. Its antigen is as yet unknown. The sample is drawn from a study of shared clonotypes between healthy human individuals. Study information: The study used three CD4 naive, three CD4 memory, two CD8 naive and one CD8 memory plate per donor. Overall study findings and caveats: Larger estimated richness was generally recorded for naive subsets relative to memory subsets. Clonotypes not shared had lower generation probabilities than those common to all four donors.

The data were produced by immunoSEQ multiplex PCR, yet TCRdb's version contains in-frame clones alone and is incomplete. The sample yields 600,000 to 800,000 clones, over 55% seen once. Trimming removed 1 base at V and 6 bases at J, with 9 bases between. Germline CDR1 SNHLY, CDR2 FYNNEI. This CDR3 comprises 13 residues. Specimen: memory CD4+ T cells sorted from blood. Sample subset: CD45RA-negative fraction. V gene TRBV2 combines with J gene TRBJ1-2; D ambiguous. This receptor was taken from a woman aged 30 to 39 in good health. The CDR3 loop is CASSEVRWNGYTF. The CDR3 nucleotides read TGTGCCAGCAGTGAAGTCAGGTGGAATGGCTACACCTTC. Together with reference TRBV2 and TRBJ1-2, the CDR3 gives the full variable domain: EPEVTQTPSHQVTQMGQEVILRCVPISNHLYFYWYRQILGQKVEFLVSFYNNEISEKSEIFDDQFSVERPDGSNFTLKIRSTKLEDSAMYFCASSEVRWNGYTFGSGTRLTVV.